At least ten counts were recorded for the clone carrying this TCR beta chain. These data originate in a study of breast tumors, draining lymph nodes, adjacent tissues. TCRdb reanalysed the multiplex PCR reads using MiXCR and keeps one entry per CDR3 protein. The sample has approximately 100,000 distinct CDR3 sequences; more than 30% are singletons. Samples came from axillary lymph nodes draining the breast cancer. This CDR3 is built from 11 residues. V lost 5 bases and J 1 base, leaving 2 bases between the germline ends. Sequencing was performed on axillary lymph node tissue. This chain links TRBV12-3 or TRBV12-4 with TRBJ1-1; D is unclear. The receptor was derived from a female donor with breast cancer. Some clones in this sample may be carry-over from other donors' samples. CDR3 nucleotide sequence: TGTGCCAGCAGTCAGAACACTGAAGCTTTCTTT. Encoded protein: CASSQNTEAFF.